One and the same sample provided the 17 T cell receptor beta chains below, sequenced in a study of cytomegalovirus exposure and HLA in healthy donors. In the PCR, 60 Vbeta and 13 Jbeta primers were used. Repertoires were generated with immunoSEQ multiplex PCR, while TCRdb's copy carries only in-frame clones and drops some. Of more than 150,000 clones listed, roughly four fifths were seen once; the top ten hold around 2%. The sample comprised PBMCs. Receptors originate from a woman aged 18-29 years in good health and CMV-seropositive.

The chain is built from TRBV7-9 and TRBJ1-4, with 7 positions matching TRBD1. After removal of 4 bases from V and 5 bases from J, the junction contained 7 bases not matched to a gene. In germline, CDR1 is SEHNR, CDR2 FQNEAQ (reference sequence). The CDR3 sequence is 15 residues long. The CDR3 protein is CASSSWTGGNEKLFF. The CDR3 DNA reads TGTGCCAGCAGCTCGTGGACAGGAGGAAATGAAAAACTGTTTTTT. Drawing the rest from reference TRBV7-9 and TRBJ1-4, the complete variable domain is DTGVSQNPRHKITKRGQNVTFRCDPISEHNRLYWYRQTLGQGPEFLTYFQNEAQLEKSRLLSDRFSAERPKGSFSTLEIQRTEQGDSAMYLCASSSWTGGNEKLFFGSGTQLSVL.

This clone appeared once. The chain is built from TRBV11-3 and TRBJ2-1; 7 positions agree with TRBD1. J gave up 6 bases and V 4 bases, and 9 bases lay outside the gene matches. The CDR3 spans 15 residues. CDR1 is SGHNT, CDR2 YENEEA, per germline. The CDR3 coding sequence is TGTGCCAGCAGCTCCTCGACAGGGTTTGCCAATGAGCAGTTCTTC. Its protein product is CASSSSTGFANEQFF.

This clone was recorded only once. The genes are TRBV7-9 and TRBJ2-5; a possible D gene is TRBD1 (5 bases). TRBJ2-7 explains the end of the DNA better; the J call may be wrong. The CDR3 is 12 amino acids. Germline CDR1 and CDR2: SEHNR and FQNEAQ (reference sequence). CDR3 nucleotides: TGTGCCAGCAGGGACACTTCCTACGAGCAGTACTTC. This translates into CASRDTSYEQYF.

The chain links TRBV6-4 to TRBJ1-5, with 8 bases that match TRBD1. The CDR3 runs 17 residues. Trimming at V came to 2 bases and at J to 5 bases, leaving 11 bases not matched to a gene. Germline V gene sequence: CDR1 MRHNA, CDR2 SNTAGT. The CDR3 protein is CASSDPPGQEDYQPQHF. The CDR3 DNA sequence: TGTGCCAGCAGTGACCCACCGGGACAGGAGGACTATCAGCCCCAGCATTTT.

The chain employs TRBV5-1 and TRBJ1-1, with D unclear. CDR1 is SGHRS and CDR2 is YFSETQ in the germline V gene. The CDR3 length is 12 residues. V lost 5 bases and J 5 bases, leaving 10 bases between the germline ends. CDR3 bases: TGCGCCAGCAGTAGAGGGTTGACTGAAGCTTTCTTT. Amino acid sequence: CASSRGLTEAFF.

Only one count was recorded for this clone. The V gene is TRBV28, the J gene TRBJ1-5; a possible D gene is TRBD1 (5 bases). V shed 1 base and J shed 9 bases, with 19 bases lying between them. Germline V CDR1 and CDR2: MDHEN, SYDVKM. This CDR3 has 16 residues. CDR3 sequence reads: CASSLFRGVGEAPQHF. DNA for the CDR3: TGTGCCAGCAGTTTATTCCGGGGGGTGGGGGAAGCGCCCCAGCATTTT.

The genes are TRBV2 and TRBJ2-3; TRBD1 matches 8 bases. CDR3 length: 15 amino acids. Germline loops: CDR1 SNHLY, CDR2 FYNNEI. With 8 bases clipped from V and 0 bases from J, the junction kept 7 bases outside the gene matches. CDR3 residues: CASGTDRGSTDTQYF. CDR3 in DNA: TGTGCCAGCGGGACCGACAGGGGTAGCACAGATACGCAGTATTTT.

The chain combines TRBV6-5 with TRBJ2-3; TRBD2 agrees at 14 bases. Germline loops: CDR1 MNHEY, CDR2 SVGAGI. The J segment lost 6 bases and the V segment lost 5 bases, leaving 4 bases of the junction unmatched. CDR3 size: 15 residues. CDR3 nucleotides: TGTGCCAGCAGTCAGACTAGCGGGGGGGCGGATACGCAGTATTTT. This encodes CASSQTSGGADTQYF.

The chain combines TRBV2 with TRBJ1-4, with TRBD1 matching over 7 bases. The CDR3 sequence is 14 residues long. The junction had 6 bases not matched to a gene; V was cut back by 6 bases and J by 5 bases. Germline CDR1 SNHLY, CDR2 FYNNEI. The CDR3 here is CASRGDRQNEKLFF. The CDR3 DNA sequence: TGTGCCAGCAGGGGGGACAGACAGAATGAAAAACTGTTTTTT. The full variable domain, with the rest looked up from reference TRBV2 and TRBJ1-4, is EPEVTQTPSHQVTQMGQEVILRCVPISNHLYFYWYRQILGQKVEFLVSFYNNEISEKSEIFDDQFSVERPDGSNFTLKIRSTKLEDSAMYFCASRGDRQNEKLFFGSGTQLSVL.

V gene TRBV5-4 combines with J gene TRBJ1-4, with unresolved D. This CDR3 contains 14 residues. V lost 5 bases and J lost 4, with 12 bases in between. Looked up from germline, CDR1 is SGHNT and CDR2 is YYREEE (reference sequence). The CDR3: CASSHMALNEKLFF. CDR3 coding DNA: TGTGCCAGCAGTCACATGGCCCTTAATGAAAAACTGTTTTTT.

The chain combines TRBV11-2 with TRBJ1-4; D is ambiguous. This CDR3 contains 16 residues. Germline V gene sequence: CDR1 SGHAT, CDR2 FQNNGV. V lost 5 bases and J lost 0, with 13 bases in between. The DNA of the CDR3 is TGTGCCAGCAGCCTCCTGGTCGGTGCAACTAATGAAAAACTGTTTTTT. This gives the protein CASSLLVGATNEKLFF. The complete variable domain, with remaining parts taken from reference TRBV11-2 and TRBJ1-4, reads EAGVAQSPRYKIIEKRQSVAFWCNPISGHATLYWYQQILGQGPKLLIQFQNNGVVDDSQLPKDRFSAERLKGVDSTLKIQPAKLEDSAVYLCASSLLVGATNEKLFFGSGTQLSVL.

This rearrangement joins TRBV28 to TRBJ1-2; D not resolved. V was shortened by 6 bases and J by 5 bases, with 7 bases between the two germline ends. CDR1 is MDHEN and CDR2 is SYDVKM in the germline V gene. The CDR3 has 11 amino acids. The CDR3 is CASRALYGYTF. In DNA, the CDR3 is TGTGCCAGCAGAGCCCTATATGGCTACACCTTC.

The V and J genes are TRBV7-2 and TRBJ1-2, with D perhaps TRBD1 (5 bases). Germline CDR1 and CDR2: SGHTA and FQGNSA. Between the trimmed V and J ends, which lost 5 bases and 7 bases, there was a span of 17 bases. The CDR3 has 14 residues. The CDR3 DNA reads TGTGCCAGCAGCCACCCTAACATTGACAGTGGCTACACCTTC. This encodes CASSHPNIDSGYTF.

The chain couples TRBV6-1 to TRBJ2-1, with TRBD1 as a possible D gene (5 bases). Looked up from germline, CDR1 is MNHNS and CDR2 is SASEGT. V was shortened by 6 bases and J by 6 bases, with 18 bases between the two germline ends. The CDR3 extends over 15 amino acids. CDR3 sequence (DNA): TGTGCCAGCAGCCCCGAAGAAGGGGCCACCAATGAGCAGTTCTTC. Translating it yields CASSPEEGATNEQFF.

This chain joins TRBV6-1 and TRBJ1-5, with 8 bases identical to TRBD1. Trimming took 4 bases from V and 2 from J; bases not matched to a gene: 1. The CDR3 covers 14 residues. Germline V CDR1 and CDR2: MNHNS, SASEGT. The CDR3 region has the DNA TGTGCCAGCAGTGGGGGACAGGGCAATCAGCCCCAGCATTTT. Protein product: CASSGGQGNQPQHF.

In DNA, the CDR3 is TGTGCCAGCACCAACACGCAGAACACTGAAGCTTTCTTT. It is translated as CASTNTQNTEAFF. V gene TRBV5-6 combines with J gene TRBJ1-1; D gene uncertain. The CDR3 has 13 residues. Trimming shortened V by 6 bases and J by 1 base, and 10 bases separated the two germline ends. Per the germline V gene, CDR1 is SGHDT and CDR2 is YYEEEE.

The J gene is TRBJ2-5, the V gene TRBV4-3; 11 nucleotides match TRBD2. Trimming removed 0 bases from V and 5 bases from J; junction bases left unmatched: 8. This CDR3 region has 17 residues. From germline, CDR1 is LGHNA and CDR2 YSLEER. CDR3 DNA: TGCGCCAGCAGCCAAGATCGGCTAGCGGGGGGAAGGGAGACCCAGTACTTC. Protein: CASSQDRLAGGRETQYF.